These 25 T cell receptor beta chains originate from one sample sequenced in a study of blood T cell repertoires in COVID-19 (dated by TCRdb to about 2020). Library construction relied on the immunoSEQ multiplex PCR assay. The table was pulled from immuneACCESS by TCRdb, which kept in-frame rearrangements only. Such tables lose some clones; where checked, under half of the loss comes from unresolved V genes, and the rest has no known cause. This sample holds 110,000 to 150,000 clones; roughly 77% were observed only once. The ten largest clones represent less than 4.5% of the sample. Sequencing was carried out using peripheral blood. The receptor source for this set is a man between 60 and 75 years old with acute or convalescent COVID-19.

This clone was seen only once. The chain is built from TRBV20-1 and TRBJ2-7, with 8 bases that match TRBD2. The CDR3 totals 15 residues. With 3 bases clipped from V and 3 bases from J, the junction kept 10 bases outside the gene matches. Per the germline V gene, CDR1 is DFQATT and CDR2 is SNEGSKA (reference sequence). This CDR3 reads CSASKVTSANYEQYF. The CDR3 DNA sequence: TGCAGTGCTAGTAAGGTGACTAGCGCCAACTACGAGCAGTACTTC.

The chain couples TRBV2 to TRBJ1-2; 11 nucleotides line up with TRBD1. With 6 bases clipped from V and 5 bases from J, the junction kept 5 bases outside the gene matches. The CDR3 has 14 amino acids. CDR1 and CDR2 from the germline V gene are SNHLY and FYNNEI. The CDR3 region has the DNA TGTGCCAGCAGGACGGGACAGGGGGATTATGGCTACACCTTC. It codes for CASRTGQGDYGYTF.

The V gene is TRBV5-6, the J gene TRBJ2-7, with 10 nucleotides matching TRBD1. Trimming removed 4 bases from V and 6 bases from J; junction bases left unmatched: 7. The CDR3 runs to 14 residues. Germline CDR1 is SGHDT and CDR2 is YYEEEE. The CDR3 loop reads CASSRQGAAGEQYF. CDR3 DNA: TGTGCCAGCAGCCGACAGGGGGCGGCGGGCGAGCAGTACTTC.

This CDR3 reads CASSLRGREAYGYTF. The CDR3 region has the DNA TGTGCCAGCAGCTTGCGAGGCAGGGAGGCCTATGGCTACACCTTC. V and J are TRBV5-6 and TRBJ1-2, with D perhaps matching TRBD1 (5 bases). Trimming left V 1 base short and J 4 bases short, with 14 bases between. Germline V gene data show CDR1 as SGHDT and CDR2 as YYEEEE. The CDR3 runs 15 residues.

This clone was seen once. The chain carries TRBV28 and TRBJ1-6; D is possibly TRBD1 (5 bases). Germline-derived CDR1 and CDR2 are MDHEN and SYDVKM. The CDR3 is made up of 12 amino acids. Trimming cost V 6 bases and J 12 bases, with 12 bases left between them. The CDR3, as DNA: TGTGCCAGCAGGGAGACGGGGGAACCCCTCCACTTT. This translates into CASRETGEPLHF.

The rearrangement uses TRBV6-5 and TRBJ2-2, with D perhaps TRBD2 (5 bases). Trimming took 2 bases from V and 2 from J, leaving 12 bases between them. The CDR3 runs to 16 residues. Germline V lookup: CDR1 MNHEY, CDR2 SVGAGI. This CDR3 reads CASSYGPSRNTGELFF. The CDR3 DNA is TGTGCCAGCAGTTACGGGCCTAGCCGAAACACCGGGGAGCTGTTTTTT.

The V call is TRBV6-1, the J call TRBJ1-1; weak D call: TRBD1 (6 bases). Germline V lookup: CDR1 MNHNS, CDR2 SASEGT. The length of the CDR3 is 15 residues. Trimming shortened V by 2 bases and J by 6 bases, and 16 bases separated the two germline ends. As DNA, the CDR3 is TGTGCCAGCAGTGAATGGCCGGGGGGCGCTTCTGAAGCTTTCTTT. Protein sequence: CASSEWPGGASEAFF.

This sequence joins TRBV27 and TRBJ1-6, with D tentatively TRBD1 (5 bases). V was clipped by 2 bases and J by 9 bases, with 8 bases between them. Looked up from germline, CDR1 is MNHEY and CDR2 is SMNVEV (reference sequence). CDR3 size: 13 residues. CDR3: CASSLPGISPLHF. In nucleotides, the CDR3 is TGTGCCAGCAGTTTACCAGGGATTTCACCCCTCCACTTT.

V usage is TRBV2 and J usage is TRBJ2-2; 15 bases align to TRBD2. V lost 5 bases and J lost 6; bases outside the gene matches: 10. The length of the CDR3 is 18 residues. Germline V lookup: CDR1 SNHLY, CDR2 FYNNEI. The CDR3 coding sequence is TGTGCCAGCAGTAAGGGACTAGCGGGAGGAGGATTCGCCGGGGAGCTGTTTTTT. It specifies CASSKGLAGGGFAGELFF.

This clone has just one count. This chain joins TRBV5-4 and TRBJ1-6; 11 bases line up with TRBD1. This CDR3 spans 18 amino acids. Germline CDR1 SGHNT, CDR2 YYREEE (reference sequence). The trim removed 4 bases at V and 4 bases at J, leaving 10 bases unmatched. The CDR3 loop reads CASSPGTGGKGYNSPLHF. The CDR3 DNA is TGTGCCAGCAGCCCGGGGACAGGGGGTAAAGGGTATAATTCACCCCTCCACTTT.

The V and J genes are TRBV6-2 or TRBV6-3 and TRBJ2-7; possibly TRBD2 for D (5 bases). This CDR3 comprises 13 residues. V lost 2 bases, J lost 2 bases, and 7 bases lay in between. CDR1 is MNHEY, CDR2 SVGEGT, per germline. CDR3 in DNA: TGTGCCAGCAGTTACGCGGGCCCCTACGAGCAGTACTTC. Residues: CASSYAGPYEQYF.

CDR3 sequence reads: CASSRHDRSGTSSYNSPLHF. The DNA for the CDR3 is TGTGCCAGTAGCCGACACGACAGGTCTGGGACAAGCTCCTATAATTCACCCCTCCACTTT. This chain joins TRBV19 and TRBJ1-6; D may be TRBD1 (6 bases). The V and J ends lost 6 bases and 0 bases respectively, with 24 bases between them. This CDR3 region has 20 residues. Germline V gene data show CDR1 as LNHDA and CDR2 as SQIVND (reference sequence).

V is TRBV28 and J is TRBJ1-6, with D possibly matching TRBD1 (6 bases). Trimming cost V 2 bases and J 8 bases, with 10 bases left between them. The CDR3 has 14 residues. Germline assignment: CDR1 MDHEN and CDR2 SYDVKM. The CDR3 coding sequence is TGTGCCAGCAGTTTAAGGGACACTTATTCACCCCTCCACTTT. Its translation: CASSLRDTYSPLHF.

The chain recombines TRBV7-8 with TRBJ2-5; 8 positions match TRBD1. The V gene end was trimmed by 8 bases and the J gene end by 5 bases; junction bases not matched to a gene: 7. The CDR3 length is 13 residues. Germline V gives CDR1 SGHVS, CDR2 FQNEAQ. DNA of the CDR3: TGTGCCAGCGCGCCAGGGGGCTTGGAGACCCAGTACTTC. Translating gives CASAPGGLETQYF. The complete variable domain, with remaining parts taken from reference TRBV7-8 and TRBJ2-5, reads GAGVSQSPRYKVAKRGQDVALRCDPISGHVSLFWYQQALGQGPEFLTYFQNEAQLDKSGLPSDRFFAERPEGSVSTLKIQRTQQEDSAVYLCASAPGGLETQYFGPGTRLLVL.

This clone was observed a handful of times. The chain has TRBV9 and TRBJ2-1; 9 bases match TRBD2. The trim removed 0 bases at V and 2 bases at J, leaving 6 bases unmatched. Germline CDR1 is SGDLS and CDR2 is YYNGEE. CDR3 length equals 17 residues. The CDR3 protein is CASSVEASGTTYNEQFF. In DNA form, the CDR3 reads TGTGCCAGCAGCGTAGAAGCTAGCGGGACCACCTACAATGAGCAGTTCTTC.

The chain employs TRBV28 and TRBJ1-2; 8 bases fit TRBD1. V was pared by 8 bases and J by 1 base, with 0 bases of the junction left unmatched. The germline gives CDR1 MDHEN, CDR2 SYDVKM. This CDR3 spans 12 amino acids. CDR3 amino acids: CASDRGNYGYTF. The CDR3 bases are TGTGCCAGCGACAGGGGTAACTATGGCTACACCTTC.

The chain carries TRBV5-1 and TRBJ2-7; 12 bases align to TRBD2. Germline V gene data show CDR1 as SGHRS and CDR2 as YFSETQ. The CDR3 totals 14 residues. With 4 bases clipped from V and 6 bases from J, the junction kept 5 bases outside the gene matches. The CDR3: CASSAPSGRGEQYF. CDR3 bases: TGCGCCAGCAGCGCCCCTAGCGGGAGGGGCGAGCAGTACTTC.

This chain uses TRBV5-1 with TRBJ2-5, with 8 nucleotides matching TRBD2. The germline gives CDR1 SGHRS, CDR2 YFSETQ. CDR3 size: 15 residues. The V gene end was trimmed by 3 bases and the J gene end by 4 bases; junction bases not matched to a gene: 8. In nucleotides, the CDR3 is TGCGCCAGCAGCTCAACGGCGGGAGGTTTAGAGACCCAGTACTTC. Its translation: CASSSTAGGLETQYF.

The V gene is TRBV19, the J gene TRBJ1-5, with 8 bases aligning to TRBD1. V lost 7 bases to trimming and J lost 5 bases; unmatched junction nucleotides: 10. The CDR3 runs 15 residues. Germline assignment: CDR1 LNHDA and CDR2 SQIVND (reference sequence). The CDR3 DNA reads as TGTGCCAGTACCCCCCGACAGGGGAGGGATCAGCCCCAGCATTTT. Its protein product is CASTPRQGRDQPQHF.

The chain carries TRBV5-6 and TRBJ1-3, with a possible D match to TRBD1 (6 bases). Looked up from germline, CDR1 is SGHDT and CDR2 is YYEEEE. The CDR3 extends over 17 amino acids. Trimming took off 0 bases at V and 2 bases at J, with 15 bases between the two ends. The CDR3 here is CASSLGGWGPPGNTIYF. The CDR3 bases are TGTGCCAGCAGCTTGGGAGGGTGGGGGCCTCCTGGAAACACCATATATTTT.

The chain has TRBV29-1 and TRBJ2-7, with 8 bases fitting TRBD2. This CDR3 region has 12 residues. Germline-derived CDR1 and CDR2 are SQVTM and ANQGSEA. Trimming at V came to 6 bases and at J to 6 bases, leaving 7 bases not matched to a gene. CDR3 sequence: CSVVAGWGEQYF. For the CDR3, the DNA is TGCAGCGTAGTAGCGGGATGGGGCGAGCAGTACTTC.

The rearrangement uses TRBV29-1 and TRBJ2-2; 11 nucleotides line up with TRBD2. CDR3 length equals 16 residues. The ends lost 0 bases at V and 7 bases at J; junction bases unmatched: 7. Germline-derived CDR1 and CDR2 are SQVTM and ANQGSEA. The CDR3, as DNA: TGCAGCGTTGAAGATCGAATAGCGGGAGGGTTCGGGGAGCTGTTTTTT. Translating gives CSVEDRIAGGFGELFF.

The chain carries TRBV5-4 and TRBJ2-3; a weak D match, TRBD2 (5 bases). This CDR3 is built from 14 residues. Germline lookup yields CDR1 SGHNT and CDR2 YYREEE (reference sequence). Deletions cut 0 bases from V and 6 bases from J, with 11 bases between. In DNA, the CDR3 is TGTGCCAGCAGCTTGGGCACGGAGGTCGATACGCAGTATTTT. Residues: CASSLGTEVDTQYF. The whole variable domain, remainder taken from reference TRBV5-4 and TRBJ2-3, is ETGVTQSPTHLIKTRGQQVTLRCSSQSGHNTVSWYQQALGQGPQFIFQYYREEENGRGNFPPRFSGLQFPNYSSELNVNALELDDSALYLCASSLGTEVDTQYFGPGTRLTVL.

V is TRBV4-2 and J is TRBJ2-1; D is possibly TRBD1 (5 bases). Trimming pared 1 base from V and 3 bases from J, leaving 13 bases between. This CDR3 is 16 amino acids long. The V gene's germline CDR1 is LGHNA and CDR2 YNFKEQ. The CDR3 DNA follows: TGTGCCAGCAGCCAAGGATGGCAGGGCGGCTACAATGAGCAGTTCTTC. Translated: CASSQGWQGGYNEQFF.

The rearrangement joins TRBV6-1 to TRBJ1-1, with a weak D call TRBD1 (6 bases). CDR1 is MNHNS, CDR2 SASEGT, per germline. The CDR3 covers 14 residues. Trimming pared 3 bases from V and 6 bases from J, leaving 14 bases between. CDR3 amino acids: CASSDGTGRAEAFF. CDR3 sequence (DNA): TGTGCCAGCAGTGATGGAACAGGGAGGGCTGAAGCTTTCTTT.